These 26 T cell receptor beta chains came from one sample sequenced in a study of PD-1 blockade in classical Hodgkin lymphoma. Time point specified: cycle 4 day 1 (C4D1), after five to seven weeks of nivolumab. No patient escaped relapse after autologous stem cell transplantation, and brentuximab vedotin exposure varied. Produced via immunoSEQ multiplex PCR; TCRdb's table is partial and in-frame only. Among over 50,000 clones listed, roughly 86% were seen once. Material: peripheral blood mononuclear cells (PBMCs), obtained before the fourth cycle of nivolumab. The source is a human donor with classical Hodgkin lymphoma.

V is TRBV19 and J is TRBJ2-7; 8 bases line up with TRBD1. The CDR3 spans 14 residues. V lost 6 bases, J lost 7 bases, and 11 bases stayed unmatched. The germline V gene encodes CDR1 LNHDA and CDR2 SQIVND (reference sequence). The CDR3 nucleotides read TGTGCCAGTAGATACAGGGGGAGTACGAGTGAGCAGTACTTC. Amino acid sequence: CASRYRGSTSEQYF.

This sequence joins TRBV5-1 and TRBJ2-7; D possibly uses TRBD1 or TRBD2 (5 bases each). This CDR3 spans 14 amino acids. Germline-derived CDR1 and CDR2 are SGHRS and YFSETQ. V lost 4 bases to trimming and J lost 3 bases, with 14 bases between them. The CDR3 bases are TGCGCCAGCAGCAGCAGGGACCTAGACTACGAGCAGTACTTC. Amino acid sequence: CASSSRDLDYEQYF.

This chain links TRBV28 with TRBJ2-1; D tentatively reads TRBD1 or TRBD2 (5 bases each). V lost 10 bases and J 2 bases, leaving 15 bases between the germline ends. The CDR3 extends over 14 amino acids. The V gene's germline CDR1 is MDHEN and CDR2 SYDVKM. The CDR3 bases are TGTGCCACGGGGCTGCGAAGACCCTACAATGAGCAGTTCTTC. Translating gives CATGLRRPYNEQFF.

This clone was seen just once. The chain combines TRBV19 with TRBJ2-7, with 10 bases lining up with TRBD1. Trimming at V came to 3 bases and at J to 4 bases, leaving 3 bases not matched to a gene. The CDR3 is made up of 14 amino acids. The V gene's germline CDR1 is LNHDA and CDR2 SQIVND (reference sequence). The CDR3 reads CASSMTGGLYEQYF. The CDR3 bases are TGTGCCAGTAGTATGACAGGGGGCTTATACGAGCAGTACTTC. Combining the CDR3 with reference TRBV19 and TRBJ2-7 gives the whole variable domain DGGITQSPKYLFRKEGQNVTLSCEQNLNHDAMYWYRQDPGQGLRLIYYSQIVNDFQKGDIAEGYSVSREKKESFPLTVTSAQKNPTAFYLCASSMTGGLYEQYFGPGTRLTVT.

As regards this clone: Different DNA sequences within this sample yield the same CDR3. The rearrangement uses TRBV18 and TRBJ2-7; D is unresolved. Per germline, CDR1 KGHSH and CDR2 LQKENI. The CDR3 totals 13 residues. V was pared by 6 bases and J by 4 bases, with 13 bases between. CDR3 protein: CASSPGSSYEQYF. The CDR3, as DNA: TGTGCCAGCTCCCCCGGGTCTTCTTACGAGCAGTACTTC.

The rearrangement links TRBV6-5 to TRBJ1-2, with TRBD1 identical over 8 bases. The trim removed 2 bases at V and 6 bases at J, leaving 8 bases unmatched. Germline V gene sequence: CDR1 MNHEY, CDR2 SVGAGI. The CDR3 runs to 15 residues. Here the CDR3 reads CASSYIGQGPNGYTF. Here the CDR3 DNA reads TGTGCCAGCAGTTACATCGGACAGGGCCCTAATGGCTACACCTTC.

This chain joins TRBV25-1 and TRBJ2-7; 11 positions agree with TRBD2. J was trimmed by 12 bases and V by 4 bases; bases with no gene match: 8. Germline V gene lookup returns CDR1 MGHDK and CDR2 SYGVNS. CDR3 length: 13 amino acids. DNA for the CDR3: TGTGCCAGCAGTGCAAAAACTAGCGGGAGATGGTACTTC. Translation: CASSAKTSGRWYF.

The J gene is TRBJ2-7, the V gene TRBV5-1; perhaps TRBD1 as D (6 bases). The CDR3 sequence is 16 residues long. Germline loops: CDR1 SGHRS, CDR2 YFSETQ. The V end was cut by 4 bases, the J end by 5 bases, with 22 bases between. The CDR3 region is CASSPHTGQPADEQYF. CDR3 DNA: TGCGCCAGCAGCCCCCATACAGGGCAGCCGGCCGACGAGCAGTACTTC.

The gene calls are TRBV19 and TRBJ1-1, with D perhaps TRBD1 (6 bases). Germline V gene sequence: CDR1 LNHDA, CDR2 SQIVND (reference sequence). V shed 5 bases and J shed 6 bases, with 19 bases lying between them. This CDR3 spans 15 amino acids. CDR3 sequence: CASSVPGHRIAEAFF. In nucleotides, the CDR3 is TGTGCCAGTAGTGTACCGGGACACCGCATCGCTGAAGCTTTCTTT. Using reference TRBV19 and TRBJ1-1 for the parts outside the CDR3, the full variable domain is DGGITQSPKYLFRKEGQNVTLSCEQNLNHDAMYWYRQDPGQGLRLIYYSQIVNDFQKGDIAEGYSVSREKKESFPLTVTSAQKNPTAFYLCASSVPGHRIAEAFFGQGTRLTVV.

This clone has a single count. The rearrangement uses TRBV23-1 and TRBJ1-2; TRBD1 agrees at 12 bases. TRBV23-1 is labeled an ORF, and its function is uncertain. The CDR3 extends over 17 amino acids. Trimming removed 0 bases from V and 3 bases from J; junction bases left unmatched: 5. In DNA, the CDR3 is TGCGCCAGCAGTCAATCTGGGACAGGGGGCGCCGACTATGGCTACACCTTC. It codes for CASSQSGTGGADYGYTF.

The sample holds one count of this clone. The CDR3 loop reads CASSTGFGNQPQHF. Written as DNA, the CDR3 is TGTGCCAGCAGTACCGGGTTTGGCAATCAGCCCCAGCATTTT. V and J are TRBV6-6 and TRBJ1-5; D remains unclear. CDR3 length equals 14 residues. Germline CDR1 is MNHNY and CDR2 is SVGAGI (reference sequence). V lost 5 bases and J lost 2, with 10 bases in between.

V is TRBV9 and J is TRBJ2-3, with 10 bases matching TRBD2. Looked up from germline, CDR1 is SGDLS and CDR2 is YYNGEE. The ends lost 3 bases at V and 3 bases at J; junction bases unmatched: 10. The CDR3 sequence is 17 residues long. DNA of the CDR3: TGTGCCAGCAGCGGATACGGGGGTAGCGGGGGGACAGATACGCAGTATTTT. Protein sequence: CASSGYGGSGGTDTQYF.

CDR3 protein: CASSQDSSGTEYF. CDR3 nucleotide sequence: TGTGCCAGCAGCCAAGATAGTTCCGGGACAGAGTACTTC. The chain carries TRBV14 and TRBJ2-7; the match to TRBD1 covers 7 bases. V was clipped by 0 bases and J by 11 bases; unmatched bases: 7. CDR1 is SGHDN and CDR2 is FVKESK in the germline V gene. CDR3 length equals 13 residues. Together with reference TRBV14 and TRBJ2-7, the CDR3 gives the full variable domain: EAGVTQFPSHSVIEKGQTVTLRCDPISGHDNLYWYRRVMGKEIKFLLHFVKESKQDESGMPNNRFLAERTGGTYSTLKVQPAELEDSGVYFCASSQDSSGTEYFGPGTRLTVT.

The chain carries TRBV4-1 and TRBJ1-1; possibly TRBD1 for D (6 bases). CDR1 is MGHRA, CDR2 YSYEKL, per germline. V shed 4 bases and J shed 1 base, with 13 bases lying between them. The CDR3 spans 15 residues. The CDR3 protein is CASSPLQGPNTEAFF. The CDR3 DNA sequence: TGCGCCAGCAGCCCCCTACAGGGACCGAACACTGAAGCTTTCTTT.

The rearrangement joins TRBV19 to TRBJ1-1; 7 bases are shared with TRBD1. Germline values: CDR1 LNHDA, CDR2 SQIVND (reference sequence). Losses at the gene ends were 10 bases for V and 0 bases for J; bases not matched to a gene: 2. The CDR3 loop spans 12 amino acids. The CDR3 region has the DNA TGTGCCACGGGACAGCTGAACACTGAAGCTTTCTTT. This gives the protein CATGQLNTEAFF.

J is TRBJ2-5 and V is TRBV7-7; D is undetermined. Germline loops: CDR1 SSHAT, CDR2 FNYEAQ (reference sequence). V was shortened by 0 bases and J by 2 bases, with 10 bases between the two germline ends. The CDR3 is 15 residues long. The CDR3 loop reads CASSLAARPQETQYF. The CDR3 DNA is TGTGCCAGCAGCTTAGCAGCAAGGCCGCAAGAGACCCAGTACTTC.

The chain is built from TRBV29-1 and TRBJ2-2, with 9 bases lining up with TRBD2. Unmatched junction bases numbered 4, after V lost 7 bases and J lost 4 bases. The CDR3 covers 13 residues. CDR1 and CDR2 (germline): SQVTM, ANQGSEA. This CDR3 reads CSAREGGTGELFF. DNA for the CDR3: TGCAGCGCGCGGGAGGGCGGCACCGGGGAGCTGTTTTTT.

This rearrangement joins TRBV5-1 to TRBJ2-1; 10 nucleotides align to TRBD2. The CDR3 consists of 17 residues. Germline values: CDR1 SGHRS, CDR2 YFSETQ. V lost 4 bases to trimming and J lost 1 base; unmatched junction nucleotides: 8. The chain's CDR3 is CASSTGTSVGSYNEQFF. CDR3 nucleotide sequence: TGCGCCAGCAGCACTGGGACTAGCGTAGGGTCCTACAATGAGCAGTTCTTC.

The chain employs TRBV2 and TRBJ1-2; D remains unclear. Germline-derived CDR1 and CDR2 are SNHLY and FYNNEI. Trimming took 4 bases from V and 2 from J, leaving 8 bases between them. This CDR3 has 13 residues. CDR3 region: CASSVGPNYGYTF. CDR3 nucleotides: TGTGCCAGCAGTGTAGGACCGAACTATGGCTACACCTTC.

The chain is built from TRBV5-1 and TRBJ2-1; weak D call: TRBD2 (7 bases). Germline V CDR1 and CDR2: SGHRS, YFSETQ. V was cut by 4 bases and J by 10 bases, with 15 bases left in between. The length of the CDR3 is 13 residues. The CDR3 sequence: CASSPAAGAEQFF. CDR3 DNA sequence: TGCGCCAGCAGCCCTGCCGCGGGGGCGGAGCAGTTCTTC.

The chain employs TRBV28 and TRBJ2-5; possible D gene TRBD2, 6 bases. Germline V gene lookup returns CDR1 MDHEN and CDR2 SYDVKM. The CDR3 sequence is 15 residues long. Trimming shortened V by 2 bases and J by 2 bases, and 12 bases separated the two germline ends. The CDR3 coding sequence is TGTGCCAGCAGTTTACTGGGGGGAGGTCAAGAGACCCAGTACTTC. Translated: CASSLLGGGQETQYF.

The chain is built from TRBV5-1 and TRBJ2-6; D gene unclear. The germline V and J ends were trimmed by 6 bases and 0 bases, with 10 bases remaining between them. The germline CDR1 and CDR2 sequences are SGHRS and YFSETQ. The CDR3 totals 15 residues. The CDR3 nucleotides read TGCGCCAGCACCTCGGGTCTCTCTGGGGCCAACGTCCTGACTTTC. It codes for CASTSGLSGANVLTF.

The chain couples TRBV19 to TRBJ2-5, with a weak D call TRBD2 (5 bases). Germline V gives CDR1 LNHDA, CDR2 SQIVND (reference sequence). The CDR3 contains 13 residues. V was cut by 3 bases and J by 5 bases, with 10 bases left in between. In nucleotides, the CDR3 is TGTGCCAGTAGTATGGGAAGAGGGGAGACCCAGTACTTC. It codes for CASSMGRGETQYF.

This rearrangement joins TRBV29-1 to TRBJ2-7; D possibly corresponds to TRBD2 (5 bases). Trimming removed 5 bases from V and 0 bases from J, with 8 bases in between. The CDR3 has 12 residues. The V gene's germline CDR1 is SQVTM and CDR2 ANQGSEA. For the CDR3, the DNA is TGCAGCGTTACTGACTACTCCTACGAGCAGTACTTC. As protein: CSVTDYSYEQYF.

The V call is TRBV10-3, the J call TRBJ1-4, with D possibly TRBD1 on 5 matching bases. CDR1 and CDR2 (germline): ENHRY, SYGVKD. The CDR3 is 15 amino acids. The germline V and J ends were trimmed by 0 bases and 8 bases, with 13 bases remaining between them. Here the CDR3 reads CAISESAGEGEKLFF. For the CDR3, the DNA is TGTGCCATCAGTGAGTCGGCGGGGGAGGGGGAAAAACTGTTTTTT.

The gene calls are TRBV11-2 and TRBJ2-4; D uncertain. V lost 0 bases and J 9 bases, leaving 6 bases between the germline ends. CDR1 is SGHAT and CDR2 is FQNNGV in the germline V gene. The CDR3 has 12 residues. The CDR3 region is CASSLDTLIQYF. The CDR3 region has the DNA TGTGCCAGCAGCTTAGATACGCTCATTCAGTACTTC.